Given below is one T cell receptor beta chain in context. What this receptor recognizes is not known. This sample was included in a study of T cells expressing NK-cell markers (dated by TCRdb to 2019 to 2021). In the study overall: Three sorted T-cell subsets (CD3+CD56+NKG2C+, CD3+CD56+NKG2C- and CD3+CD56-NKG2C+) from several donors had their TCR beta-chain repertoires profiled. Seven of the eight sequenced donors were HCMV-seropositive and one was HCMV-seronegative. The eight sequenced donors were randomly selected healthy volunteers, three men and five women. Illumina HiSeq 2000/2500, MiSeq or NextSeq was used to sequence libraries as 2 x 150 bp reads. The paper's findings and limits, for the study overall: Those dominant clonotypes were again the most abundant among CD3+CD56-NKG2C+ cells in a few donors, at roughly 28.3-65%. It remained unclear whether the expanded NKG2C-expressing T cell clones were specific for HCMV antigens. For 5 or 6 donors, the dominant CD3+CD56+NKG2C+ clonotypes were among the top 10 CD8+ clonotypes and accounted for roughly 1.0-8% of CD8+ T cells.

The germline V gene yields MDHEN for CDR1 and SYDVKM for CDR2. The CDR3 runs 14 residues from the cysteine to the phenylalanine. No nucleotide data were recorded. HCMV-specific IgG was detected in serum with a commercial ELISA kit to determine HCMV serostatus. Ficoll density gradient centrifugation was used to isolate peripheral blood mononuclear cells from blood. The listed sequencing device is Illumina HiSeq 2000. TCR beta cDNA libraries were prepared using 5'RACE template switching, which introduced a universal primer site and unique molecular identifiers. Priming for cDNA synthesis came from the TCR beta constant segment, and two successive PCR amplification steps followed. In the source study's methods: MIGEC was used to demultiplex reads and group reads by UMI, and MiTCR was used to assemble and quantify clonotypes. To remove erroneous sequences, TCR cDNA sequences were retained only when supported by two or more reads. The tcR package was used for downstream repertoire analysis, and clonotypes were matched across fractions by CDR3 nucleotide sequence plus V segment. VDJmatch was used to annotate antigen specificity against VDJdb, with one amino acid substitution in CDR3 allowed. TCRdb reanalyzed the reads, keeping one entry per CDR3 protein sequence and omitting DNA. These V and J calls originate from TCRdb's pipeline instead of the authors' own analysis. The sample table gives around 470,000 distinct CDR3 sequences. The ten largest make up 1.4% of the sample.

The sequencing input was blood T cells: a sorted CD56 or NKG2C T cell subset, CD4+ or CD8+ T cells, or bulk PBMC T cells (not recorded which). The chain employs TRBV28 and TRBJ2-1; without DNA, the TCRdb call of TRBD1 cannot be checked. This clonotype was sampled from a woman between 50 and 59 years old in good health. Donor details come from another sample of the same person, matched by shared clones. The CDR3 protein sequence reads: CASSSPQGWNEQFF.